This TCR beta chain is drawn from a study of blood T cell repertoires in COVID-19. Study context: Researchers got acute and convalescent COVID-19 samples from the United States, Italy and Spain.

A note on this clone: Other DNA sequences from this sample encode an identical CDR3 as well.

The CDR3 is 16 amino acids. The V gene lost 0 bases and the J gene lost 2 bases, with 11 bases spanning the gap. Germline assignment: CDR1 MNHNS and CDR2 SASEGT. Sequenced by immunoSEQ multiplex PCR; TCRdb stores in-frame clones only, minus some. The sample yields hundreds of thousands of clones, roughly 80% seen once. Sequencing used peripheral blood. V gene TRBV6-1 combines with J gene TRBJ1-5; D gene ambiguous. The origin of this receptor is a man older than 75 with acute or convalescent COVID-19. The CDR3, as DNA: TGTGCCAGCAGTGAAGCGCGGAGGACGGGCAATCAGCCCCAGCATTTT. Translated, it gives CASSEARRTGNQPQHF.